The 20 T cell receptor beta chains below come from one sample, sequenced in a study of CD8 T cells in ankylosing spondylitis. TCRdb re-analysed the 5' RACE reads in MiXCR, keeping a single row per CDR3 protein. The table records about 240,000 distinct CDR3 sequences, roughly 10% of them present only once. The sample taken for sequencing was blood, either unsorted or a sorted T cell fraction (not recorded which). These receptors all stem from a male donor with ankylosing spondylitis or in good health (not recorded which).

The chain recombines TRBV6-1 with TRBJ1-2, with D perhaps TRBD1 (5 bases). The CDR3 is 13 amino acids. Trimming shortened V by 6 bases and J by 8 bases, and 16 bases separated the two germline ends. Germline assignment: CDR1 MNHNS and CDR2 SASEGT. This CDR3 is CASRGESTRGYTF. DNA for the CDR3: TGTGCCAGCAGAGGGGAGAGTACGCGGGGCTACACCTTC.

Ten or more counts support this clonotype. The chain links TRBV20-1 to TRBJ2-2; 11 bases line up with TRBD2. In germline, CDR1 is DFQATT, CDR2 SNEGSKA (reference sequence). This CDR3 comprises 15 residues. With V trimmed by 5 bases and J by 0 bases, 2 bases remained unmatched. The CDR3 protein is CSALLAGANTGELFF. The CDR3 bases are TGCAGTGCTTTACTAGCGGGAGCGAACACCGGGGAGCTGTTTTTT.

The genes are TRBV7-3 and TRBJ2-1; D is unclear. V was cut by 5 bases and J by 6 bases, with 11 bases left in between. Per germline, CDR1 SGHTA and CDR2 FQGTGA. The CDR3 has 13 amino acids. The CDR3 DNA follows: TGTGCCAGCAGCCCCGGTACGGGCAATGAGCAGTTCTTC. Translation gives CASSPGTGNEQFF.

The chain recombines TRBV28 with TRBJ2-7; TRBD2 aligns across 9 bases. This CDR3 comprises 17 residues. The trim removed 3 bases at V and 6 bases at J, leaving 15 bases unmatched. CDR1 is MDHEN, CDR2 SYDVKM, per germline. Written as DNA, the CDR3 is TGTGCCAGCAGTTTTGGGCCCGGGCCTAGCGGGATCCGCGAGCAGTACTTC. Its protein product is CASSFGPGPSGIREQYF. The full variable domain, completed using reference TRBV28 and TRBJ2-7, is DVKVTQSSRYLVKRTGEKVFLECVQDMDHENMFWYRQDPGLGLRLIYFSYDVKMKEKGDIPEGYSVSREKKERFSLILESASTNQTSMYLCASSFGPGPSGIREQYFGPGTRLTVT.

This clonotype was counted many times. The chain recombines TRBV29-1 with TRBJ2-1; 9 nucleotides line up with TRBD2. Germline CDR1 is SQVTM and CDR2 is ANQGSEA. The CDR3 contains 15 residues. V lost 3 bases and J lost 7; bases outside the gene matches: 10. The DNA of the CDR3 is TGCAGCGTTGAGACCCTAGCGGGGAGAATGAATGAGCAGTTCTTC. Translating gives CSVETLAGRMNEQFF.

The table lists this clonotype with a few counts. The germline gene is not matched at one end of the junction; a read error may be the cause. The chain uses TRBV20-1 and TRBJ1-6; tentatively, D is TRBD1 (5 bases). This CDR3 region has 16 residues. Germline CDR1 DFQATT, CDR2 SNEGSKA (reference sequence). The CDR3: CCARDPQGGSESPLHF. DNA for the CDR3: TGCTGTGCTAGAGACCCCCAGGGAGGGTCGGAGTCACCCCTCCACTTT.

This clonotype was found many times. V is TRBV29-1 and J is TRBJ1-6, with 7 bases lining up with TRBD1. CDR1 and CDR2 from the germline V gene are SQVTM and ANQGSEA. This CDR3 contains 14 residues. V lost 4 bases to trimming and J lost 4 bases; unmatched junction nucleotides: 4. CDR3 protein: CSVGTGDYNSPLHF. The DNA of the CDR3 is TGCAGCGTTGGGACAGGAGATTATAATTCACCCCTCCACTTT.

This clonotype was seen repeatedly, ten times or more. The chain has TRBV6-1 and TRBJ2-3; TRBD2 aligns across 11 bases. The ends lost 0 bases at V and 2 bases at J; junction bases unmatched: 1. The CDR3 runs to 16 residues. Germline assignment: CDR1 MNHNS and CDR2 SASEGT. The CDR3 sequence is CASSEASGGATDTQYF. The DNA for the CDR3 is TGTGCCAGCAGTGAAGCTAGCGGGGGGGCCACAGATACGCAGTATTTT.

The V gene is TRBV7-1, the J gene TRBJ2-3; D is unclear. TRBV7-1 is an ORF; its function is uncertain. This CDR3 spans 16 amino acids. Trimming shortened V by 1 base and J by 1 base, and 12 bases separated the two germline ends. The CDR3 region has the DNA TGTGCCAGCAGCTCAGGGCCCGTCTCCCGCACAGATACGCAGTATTTT. It codes for CASSSGPVSRTDTQYF.

This clonotype was seen only a few times. CDR3 residues: CASSDEGTVQYF. DNA of the CDR3: TGTGCCAGCAGTGATGAGGGAACGGTCCAGTACTTC. V usage is TRBV2 and J usage is TRBJ2-7; TRBD2 might be the D (5 bases). The CDR3 contains 12 residues. With 3 bases removed from V and 10 bases from J, the gap between germline ends came to 13 bases. In germline, CDR1 is SNHLY, CDR2 FYNNEI.

This clonotype has a handful of counts. The chain employs TRBV7-2 and TRBJ1-2; no clear D gene. The CDR3 contains 12 residues. Germline V gene data show CDR1 as SGHTA and CDR2 as FQGNSA. The V gene lost 0 bases and the J gene lost 7 bases, with 6 bases spanning the gap. CDR3 in amino acids: CASSLATSGYTF. CDR3 nucleotide sequence: TGTGCCAGCAGCTTAGCGACTAGTGGCTACACCTTC.

The rearrangement links TRBV29-1 to TRBJ2-2; D uncertain. The germline CDR1 and CDR2 sequences are SQVTM and ANQGSEA. Trimming left V 5 bases short and J 2 bases short, with 3 bases between. CDR3 length: 11 amino acids. CDR3 sequence (DNA): TGCAGCGTTTCCAACACCGGGGAGCTGTTTTTT. Translated, it gives CSVSNTGELFF.

The sample holds a few counts of this clonotype. The rearrangement joins TRBV5-6 to TRBJ2-6, with 9 nucleotides matching TRBD2. CDR3 length: 18 residues. V dropped 2 bases and J dropped 0; count of bases not matched to a gene: 6. Germline CDR1 SGHDT, CDR2 YYEEEE. In DNA, the CDR3 is TGTGCCAGCAGCTTCGCTAGCGGGGCTCTCTCTGGGGCCAACGTCCTGACTTTC. Protein product: CASSFASGALSGANVLTF. Together with reference TRBV5-6 and TRBJ2-6, the CDR3 gives the full variable domain: DAGVTQSPTHLIKTRGQQVTLRCSPKSGHDTVSWYQQALGQGPQFIFQYYEEEERQRGNFPDRFSGHQFPNYSSELNVNALLLGDSALYLCASSFASGALSGANVLTFGAGSRLTVL.

This clonotype was seen at least ten times. J is TRBJ2-2 and V is TRBV4-1; 8 nucleotides align to TRBD1. V trimming: 1 base; J trimming: 6 bases; junction bases outside the gene matches: 1. The germline V gene encodes CDR1 MGHRA and CDR2 YSYEKL. The CDR3 is 14 amino acids. CDR3 residues: CASSQVQGAGELFF. The CDR3 coding sequence is TGCGCCAGCAGCCAAGTACAGGGGGCCGGGGAGCTGTTTTTT.

This clonotype was counted ten times or more. The chain couples TRBV20-1 to TRBJ1-2; TRBD1 aligns across 8 bases. CDR3 length equals 13 residues. Looked up from germline, CDR1 is DFQATT and CDR2 is SNEGSKA (reference sequence). The V gene end was trimmed by 5 bases and the J gene end by 8 bases; junction bases not matched to a gene: 10. CDR3 residues: CSAPGQVTRGYTF. The CDR3 DNA is TGCAGTGCTCCGGGACAGGTTACCCGAGGCTACACCTTC.

The V gene is TRBV7-2, the J gene TRBJ2-3; a possible D gene is TRBD1 (6 bases). This CDR3 is built from 15 residues. Trimming removed 2 bases at V and 3 bases at J, with 12 bases between. Germline CDR1 SGHTA, CDR2 FQGNSA. The chain's CDR3 is CASSLQQGGTDTQYF. CDR3 bases: TGTGCCAGCAGCTTACAACAGGGCGGGACAGATACGCAGTATTTT.

This clonotype was counted many times. The chain couples TRBV2 to TRBJ1-1, with 7 bases that match TRBD1. Germline values: CDR1 SNHLY, CDR2 FYNNEI. The trim removed 8 bases at V and 0 bases at J, leaving 6 bases unmatched. This CDR3 contains 14 residues. CDR3 nucleotides: TGTGCCAGCCTAGGACAGGCGATGAACACTGAAGCTTTCTTT. It encodes CASLGQAMNTEAFF.

The chain carries TRBV19 and TRBJ2-7; TRBD2 is a possible D gene (5 bases). V was clipped by 4 bases and J by 7 bases, with 14 bases between them. CDR3 length: 13 residues. CDR1 is LNHDA and CDR2 is SQIVND in the germline V gene (reference sequence). This CDR3 reads CASSSNRGKEQYF. The DNA for the CDR3 is TGTGCCAGTAGTAGTAACCGAGGGAAAGAGCAGTACTTC.

This clonotype has a handful of counts. This chain connects TRBV28 to TRBJ2-3, with D perhaps matching TRBD2 (5 bases). The CDR3 loop spans 15 amino acids. V was shortened by 3 bases and J by 0 bases, with 10 bases between the two germline ends. The germline CDR1 and CDR2 sequences are MDHEN and SYDVKM. CDR3 sequence (DNA): TGTGCCAGCAGTTTCCCCCGAGGGAGCACAGATACGCAGTATTTT. As protein: CASSFPRGSTDTQYF.

This clonotype was recorded many times. The rearrangement uses TRBV29-1 and TRBJ1-2; 8 nucleotides line up with TRBD1. Germline V CDR1 and CDR2: SQVTM, ANQGSEA. Germline trimming cut 5 bases from V and 4 bases from J; bases unmatched to any gene: 12. The CDR3 length is 15 residues. The CDR3 DNA sequence: TGCAGCGTTAACCTCATGGACAGGGCCATCTATGGCTACACCTTC. It encodes CSVNLMDRAIYGYTF. Based on the CDR3 plus reference TRBV29-1 and TRBJ1-2, the full variable domain is SAVISQKPSRDICQRGTSLTIQCQVDSQVTMMFWYRQQPGQSLTLIATANQGSEATYESGFVIDKFPISRPNLTFSTLTVSNMSPEDSSIYLCSVNLMDRAIYGYTFGSGTRLTVV.